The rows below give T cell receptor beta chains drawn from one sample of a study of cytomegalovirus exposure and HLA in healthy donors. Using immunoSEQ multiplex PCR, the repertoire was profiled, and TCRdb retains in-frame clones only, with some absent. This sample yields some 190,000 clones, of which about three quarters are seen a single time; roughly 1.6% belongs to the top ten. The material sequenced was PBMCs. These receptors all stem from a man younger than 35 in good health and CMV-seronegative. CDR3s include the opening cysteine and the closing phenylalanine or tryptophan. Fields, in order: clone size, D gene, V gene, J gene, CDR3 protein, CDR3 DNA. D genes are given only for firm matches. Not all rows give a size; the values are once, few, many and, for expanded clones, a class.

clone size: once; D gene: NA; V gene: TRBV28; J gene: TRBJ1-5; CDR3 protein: CASSFRRVFQPQHF; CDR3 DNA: TGTGCCAGCAGTTTCCGCAGGGTTTTCCAGCCCCAGCATTTT
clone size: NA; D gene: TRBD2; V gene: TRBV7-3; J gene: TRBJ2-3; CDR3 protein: CASSPWREATDTQYF; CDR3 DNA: TGTGCCAGCAGCCCATGGCGGGAGGCCACAGATACGCAGTATTTT
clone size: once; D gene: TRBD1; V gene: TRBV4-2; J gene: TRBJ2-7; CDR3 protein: CASSQEQPWTGYGYEQYF; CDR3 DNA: TGTGCCAGCAGCCAAGAACAACCCTGGACAGGGTACGGCTACGAGCAGTACTTC
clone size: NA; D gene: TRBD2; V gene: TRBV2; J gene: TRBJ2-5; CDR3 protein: CASSAVGGSGETQYF; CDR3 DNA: TGTGCCAGCAGTGCCGTGGGAGGGAGCGGAGAGACCCAGTACTTC
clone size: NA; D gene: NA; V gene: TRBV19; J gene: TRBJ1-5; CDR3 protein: CASSTLQENYSNQPQHF; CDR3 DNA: TGTGCCAGTAGTACGTTACAGGAGAACTATAGCAATCAGCCCCAGCATTTT
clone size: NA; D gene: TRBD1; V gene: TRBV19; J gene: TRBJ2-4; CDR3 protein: CASSFRDRGRGNIQYF; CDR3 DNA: TGTGCCAGTAGTTTCCGGGACAGGGGGCGCGGAAACATTCAGTACTTC
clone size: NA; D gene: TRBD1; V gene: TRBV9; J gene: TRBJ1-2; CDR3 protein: CASSFQRQGSYGYTF; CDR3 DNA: TGTGCCAGCAGCTTTCAACGACAGGGGTCCTATGGCTACACCTTC
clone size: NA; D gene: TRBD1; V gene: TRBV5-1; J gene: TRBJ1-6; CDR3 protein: CASSSTGAISPLHF; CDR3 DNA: TGCGCCAGCAGCTCGACAGGGGCAATTTCACCCCTCCACTTT
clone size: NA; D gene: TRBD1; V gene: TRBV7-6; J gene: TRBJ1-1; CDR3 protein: CASSPGDRARTEAFF; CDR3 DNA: TGTGCCAGCAGCCCAGGTGACAGGGCCCGGACTGAAGCTTTCTTT
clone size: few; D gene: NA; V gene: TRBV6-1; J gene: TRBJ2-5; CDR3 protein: CASSELHGDFQETQYF; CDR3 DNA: TGTGCCAGCAGCGAACTCCACGGGGATTTCCAAGAGACCCAGTACTTC
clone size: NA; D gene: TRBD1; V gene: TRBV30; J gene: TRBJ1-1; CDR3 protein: CAYRQGGTEAFF; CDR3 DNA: TGTGCCTACCGACAGGGCGGCACTGAAGCTTTCTTT
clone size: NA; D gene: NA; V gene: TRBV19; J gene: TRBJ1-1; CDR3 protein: CASTERRDTEAFF; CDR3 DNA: TGTGCCAGTACCGAGAGACGGGACACTGAAGCTTTCTTT
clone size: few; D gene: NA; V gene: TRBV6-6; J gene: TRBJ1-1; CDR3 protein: CASSRPGGSTEAFF; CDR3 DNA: TGTGCCAGCAGCAGGCCCGGGGGGTCCACTGAAGCTTTCTTT
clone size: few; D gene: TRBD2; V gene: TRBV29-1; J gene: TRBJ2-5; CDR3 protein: CSVLSTSGRAQYF; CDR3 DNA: TGCAGCGTCCTGTCGACTAGCGGGCGGGCCCAGTACTTC
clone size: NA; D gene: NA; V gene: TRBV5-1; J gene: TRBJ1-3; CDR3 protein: CASRDTGTGNTIYF; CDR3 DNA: TGCGCCAGCAGGGATACAGGGACTGGAAACACCATATATTTT
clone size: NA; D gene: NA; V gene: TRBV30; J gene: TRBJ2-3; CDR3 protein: CAWSRGESSTDTQYF; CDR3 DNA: TGTGCCTGGAGTCGCGGGGAGTCTAGCACAGATACGCAGTATTTT
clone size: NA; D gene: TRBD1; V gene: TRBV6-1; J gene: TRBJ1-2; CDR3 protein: CASSAGGYGYTF; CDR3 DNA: TGTGCCAGCAGCGCAGGGGGCTATGGCTACACCTTC
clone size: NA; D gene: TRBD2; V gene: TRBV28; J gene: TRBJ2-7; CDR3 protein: CASSMAGGADYEQYF; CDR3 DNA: TGTGCCAGCAGTATGGCGGGGGGAGCGGACTACGAGCAGTACTTC
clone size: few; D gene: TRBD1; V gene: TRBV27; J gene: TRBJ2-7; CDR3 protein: CASSSTGRQQYF; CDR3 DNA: TGTGCCAGCAGTTCGACAGGGCGGCAGCAGTACTTC
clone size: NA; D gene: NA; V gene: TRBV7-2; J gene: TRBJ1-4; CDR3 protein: CASSPVGGANEKLFF; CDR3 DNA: TGTGCCAGCAGCCCCGTCGGGGGAGCTAATGAAAAACTGTTTTTT
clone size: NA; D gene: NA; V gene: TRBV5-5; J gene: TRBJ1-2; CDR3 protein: CASSSEKGLTYYGYTF; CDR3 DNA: TGTGCCAGCAGCTCAGAGAAGGGGCTTACCTACTATGGCTACACCTTC
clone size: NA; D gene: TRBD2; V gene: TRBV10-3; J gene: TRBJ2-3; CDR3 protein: CAIAGLAGITDTQYF; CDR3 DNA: TGTGCCATCGCTGGACTAGCGGGGATCACAGATACGCAGTATTTT
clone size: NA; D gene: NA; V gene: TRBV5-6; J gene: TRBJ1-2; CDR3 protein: CASSLGRAAAGYTF; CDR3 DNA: TGTGCCAGCAGCTTGGGGAGGGCGGCGGCTGGCTACACCTTC